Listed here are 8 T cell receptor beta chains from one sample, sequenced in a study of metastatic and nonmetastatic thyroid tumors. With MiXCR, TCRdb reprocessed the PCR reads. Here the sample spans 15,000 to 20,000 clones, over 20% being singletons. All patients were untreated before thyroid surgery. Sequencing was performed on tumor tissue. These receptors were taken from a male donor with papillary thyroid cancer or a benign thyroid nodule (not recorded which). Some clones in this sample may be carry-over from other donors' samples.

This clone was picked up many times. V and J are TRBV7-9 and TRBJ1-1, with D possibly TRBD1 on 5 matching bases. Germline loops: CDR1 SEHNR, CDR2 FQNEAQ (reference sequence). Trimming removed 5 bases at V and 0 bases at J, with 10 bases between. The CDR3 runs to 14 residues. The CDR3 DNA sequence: TGTGCCAGCAGCGCTGGGACGGTGAACACTGAAGCTTTCTTT. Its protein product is CASSAGTVNTEAFF.

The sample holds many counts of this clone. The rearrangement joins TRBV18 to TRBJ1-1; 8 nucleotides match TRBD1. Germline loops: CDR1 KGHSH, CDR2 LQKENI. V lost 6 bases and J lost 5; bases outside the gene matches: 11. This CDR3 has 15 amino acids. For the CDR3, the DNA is TGTGCCAGCTCCCCGGCGGGCAGGGGGCGTACTGAAGCTTTCTTT. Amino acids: CASSPAGRGRTEAFF.

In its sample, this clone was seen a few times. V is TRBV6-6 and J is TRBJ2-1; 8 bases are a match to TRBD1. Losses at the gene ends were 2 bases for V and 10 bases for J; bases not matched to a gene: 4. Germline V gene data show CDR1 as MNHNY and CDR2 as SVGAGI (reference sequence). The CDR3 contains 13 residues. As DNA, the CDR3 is TGTGCCAGCAGTTACGGGCGGGACAGGGAGCAGTTCTTC. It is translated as CASSYGRDREQFF.

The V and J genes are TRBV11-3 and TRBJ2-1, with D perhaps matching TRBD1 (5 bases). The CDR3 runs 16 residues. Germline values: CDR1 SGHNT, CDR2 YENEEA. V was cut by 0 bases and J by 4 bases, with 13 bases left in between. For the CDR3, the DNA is TGTGCCAGCAGCTTAGATTCTGGACAACTTTACAATGAGCAGTTCTTC. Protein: CASSLDSGQLYNEQFF.

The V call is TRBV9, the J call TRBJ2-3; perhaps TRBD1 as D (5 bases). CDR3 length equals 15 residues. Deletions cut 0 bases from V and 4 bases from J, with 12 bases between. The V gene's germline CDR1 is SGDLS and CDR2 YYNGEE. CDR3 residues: CASSVVRQGPDTQYF. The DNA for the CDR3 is TGTGCCAGCAGCGTAGTACGGCAGGGTCCAGATACGCAGTATTTT.

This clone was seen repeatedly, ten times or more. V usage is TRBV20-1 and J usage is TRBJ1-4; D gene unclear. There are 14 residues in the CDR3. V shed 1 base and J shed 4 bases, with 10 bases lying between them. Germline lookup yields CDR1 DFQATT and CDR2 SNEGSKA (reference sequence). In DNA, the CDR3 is TGCAGTGCTAGAGTGTCAGAAAATAATGAAAAACTGTTTTTT. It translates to CSARVSENNEKLFF.

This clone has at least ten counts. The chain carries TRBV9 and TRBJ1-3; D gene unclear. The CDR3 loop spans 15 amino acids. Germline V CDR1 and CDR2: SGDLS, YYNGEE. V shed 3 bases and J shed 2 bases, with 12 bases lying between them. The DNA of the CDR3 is TGTGCCAGCAGCGCCTCTCCCTCTACTGGAAACACCATATATTTT. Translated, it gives CASSASPSTGNTIYF.

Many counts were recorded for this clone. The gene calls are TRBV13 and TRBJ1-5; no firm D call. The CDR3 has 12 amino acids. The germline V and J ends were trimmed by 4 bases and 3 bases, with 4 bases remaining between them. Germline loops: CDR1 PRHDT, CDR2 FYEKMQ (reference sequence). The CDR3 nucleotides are TGTGCCAGCAGCTCCCACAATCAGCCCCAGCATTTT. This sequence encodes CASSSHNQPQHF.